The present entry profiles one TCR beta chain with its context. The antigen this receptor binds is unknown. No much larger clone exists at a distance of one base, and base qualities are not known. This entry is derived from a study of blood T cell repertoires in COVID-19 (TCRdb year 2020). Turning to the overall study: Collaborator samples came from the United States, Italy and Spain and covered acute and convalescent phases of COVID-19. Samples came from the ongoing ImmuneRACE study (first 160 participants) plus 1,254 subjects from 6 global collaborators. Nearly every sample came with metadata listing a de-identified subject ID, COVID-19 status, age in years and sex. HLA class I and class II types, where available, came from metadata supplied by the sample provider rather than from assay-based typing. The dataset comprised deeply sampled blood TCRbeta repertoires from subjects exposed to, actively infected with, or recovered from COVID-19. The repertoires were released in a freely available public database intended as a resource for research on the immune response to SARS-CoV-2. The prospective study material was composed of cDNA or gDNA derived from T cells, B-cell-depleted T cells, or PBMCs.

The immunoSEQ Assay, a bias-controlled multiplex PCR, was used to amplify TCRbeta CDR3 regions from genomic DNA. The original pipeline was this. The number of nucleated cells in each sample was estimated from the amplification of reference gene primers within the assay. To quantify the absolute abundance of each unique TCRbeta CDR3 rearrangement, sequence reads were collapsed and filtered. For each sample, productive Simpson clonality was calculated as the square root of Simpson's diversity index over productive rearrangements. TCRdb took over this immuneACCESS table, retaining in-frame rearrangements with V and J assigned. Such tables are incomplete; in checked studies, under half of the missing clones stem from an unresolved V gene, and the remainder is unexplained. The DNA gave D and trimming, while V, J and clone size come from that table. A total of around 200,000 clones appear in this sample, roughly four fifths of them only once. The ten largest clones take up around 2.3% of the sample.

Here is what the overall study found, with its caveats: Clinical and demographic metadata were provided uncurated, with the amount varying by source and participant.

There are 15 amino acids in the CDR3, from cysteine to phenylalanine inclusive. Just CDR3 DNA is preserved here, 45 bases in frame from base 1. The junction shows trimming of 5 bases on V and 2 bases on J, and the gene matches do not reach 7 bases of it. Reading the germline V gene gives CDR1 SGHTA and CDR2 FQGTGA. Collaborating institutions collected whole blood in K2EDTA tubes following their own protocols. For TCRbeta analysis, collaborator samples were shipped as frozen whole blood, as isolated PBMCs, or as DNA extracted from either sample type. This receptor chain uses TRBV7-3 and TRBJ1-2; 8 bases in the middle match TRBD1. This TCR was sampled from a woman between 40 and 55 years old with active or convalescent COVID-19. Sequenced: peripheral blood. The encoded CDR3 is CASSPRQGTNYGYTF. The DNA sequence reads TGTGCCAGCAGCCCCAGACAGGGGACAAACTATGGCTACACCTTC.